These 15 T cell receptor beta chains originate from one sample sequenced in a study of blood T cell repertoires in COVID-19. Sequenced by immunoSEQ multiplex PCR; TCRdb stores in-frame clones only, minus some. The sample has about 310,000 clones; roughly nine tenths are singletons. Material: PBMCs or T cells enriched from blood (not recorded which). These receptors originate from a woman in her twenties or thirties who had recovered from COVID-19.

The V and J genes are TRBV7-2 and TRBJ2-7; TRBD1 matches 9 bases. The junction had 12 bases not matched to a gene; V was cut back by 5 bases and J by 4 bases. From germline, CDR1 is SGHTA and CDR2 FQGNSA. The length of the CDR3 is 16 residues. The CDR3, as DNA: TGTGCCAGCAGCGCGATGGGGACAGGGTCCGGGTACGAGCAGTACTTC. This sequence encodes CASSAMGTGSGYEQYF.

This clone has just one count. The rearrangement uses TRBV5-1 and TRBJ2-3; the D is unclear. The V and J ends lost 2 bases and 3 bases respectively, with 10 bases between them. CDR1 and CDR2 from the germline V gene are SGHRS and YFSETQ. This CDR3 has 14 residues. CDR3: CASSLGTATDTQYF. The CDR3 coding sequence is TGCGCCAGCAGCTTAGGAACAGCTACAGATACGCAGTATTTT.

There are a few counts of this clone. The chain is built from TRBV6-2 or TRBV6-3 and TRBJ1-2, with 9 positions matching TRBD1. The CDR3 extends over 15 amino acids. Germline V gene sequence: CDR1 MNHEY, CDR2 SVGEGT. With 5 bases clipped from V and 3 bases from J, the junction kept 7 bases outside the gene matches. CDR3 amino acids: CASSTGQGTYYGYTF. CDR3 nucleotides: TGTGCCAGCAGTACCGGACAGGGGACTTACTATGGCTACACCTTC.

V and J are TRBV5-8 and TRBJ2-7; D possibly corresponds to TRBD1 (5 bases). The V gene's germline CDR1 is SGHTS and CDR2 YDEGEE. The CDR3 is 13 amino acids. V was shortened by 5 bases and J by 5 bases, with 14 bases between the two germline ends. The chain's CDR3 is CASRQDIFDEQYF. The CDR3, as DNA: TGTGCCAGCAGGCAGGACATCTTCGACGAGCAGTACTTC. The full variable domain, its missing parts supplied by reference TRBV5-8 and TRBJ2-7, is EAGVTQSPTHLIKTRGQQATLRCSPISGHTSVYWYQQALGLGLQFLLWYDEGEERNRGNFPPRFSGRQFPNYSSELNVNALELEDSALYLCASRQDIFDEQYFGPGTRLTVT.

This chain joins TRBV29-1 and TRBJ2-7; D is possibly TRBD2 (7 bases). V was trimmed by 4 bases and J by 5 bases, leaving 12 bases between them. The CDR3 contains 12 residues. The germline V gene encodes CDR1 SQVTM and CDR2 ANQGSEA. The CDR3 bases are TGCAGCGTTGGATGGGGGGGCAACGAGCAGTACTTC. Translating gives CSVGWGGNEQYF.

The chain is built from TRBV6-2 or TRBV6-3 and TRBJ2-3; D unclear. The V and J ends lost 6 bases and 8 bases respectively, with 9 bases between them. Germline CDR1 reads MNHEY; CDR2 reads SVGEGT. The CDR3 is made up of 11 amino acids. The CDR3 region is CASSLLATQYF. CDR3 nucleotides: TGTGCCAGCAGCCTTCTGGCTACGCAGTATTTT.

The V and J genes are TRBV4-3 and TRBJ2-7, with 8 bases aligning to TRBD1. Germline V gene data show CDR1 as LGHNA and CDR2 as YSLEER. Trimming cost V 5 bases and J 3 bases; bases outside gene matches: 12. The CDR3 is 16 residues long. CDR3 sequence: CASSWTPGQDNYEQYF. CDR3 DNA: TGCGCCAGCAGCTGGACGCCGGGACAGGATAACTACGAGCAGTACTTC.

V usage is TRBV7-9 and J usage is TRBJ2-1; 10 nucleotides align to TRBD2. The J segment lost 8 bases and the V segment lost 0 bases, leaving 10 bases of the junction unmatched. This CDR3 region has 17 residues. The germline V gene encodes CDR1 SEHNR and CDR2 FQNEAQ (reference sequence). The CDR3 coding sequence is TGTGCCAGCAGCTTAGCCCTAACTAGCGGGGAGCGCCATGAGCAGTTCTTC. Protein product: CASSLALTSGERHEQFF.

This sequence joins TRBV5-4 and TRBJ1-2; TRBD1 agrees at 12 bases. The CDR3 has 18 amino acids. The germline V gene encodes CDR1 SGHNT and CDR2 YYREEE (reference sequence). Trimming cost V 3 bases and J 0 bases; bases outside gene matches: 9. Here the CDR3 reads CASSSGQGATGANYGYTF. The CDR3, as DNA: TGTGCCAGCAGCTCGGGACAGGGGGCGACTGGAGCTAACTATGGCTACACCTTC.

The CDR3 DNA reads TGTGCCAGCAGTGAACGGGAGGGCCCGGGAGAGCAGTTCTTC. It translates to CASSEREGPGEQFF. The chain is built from TRBV6-4 and TRBJ2-1; 8 nucleotides agree with TRBD2. The CDR3 loop spans 14 amino acids. Germline V gene lookup returns CDR1 MRHNA and CDR2 SNTAGT. V gave up 3 bases and J gave up 10 bases; unmatched junction bases: 8.

J is TRBJ1-4 and V is TRBV3-1 (or the pseudogene TRBV3-2); D remains unclear. Germline values: CDR1 LGHDT, CDR2 YNNKEL (reference sequence). This CDR3 has 12 residues. Trimming removed 2 bases from V and 7 bases from J, with 5 bases in between. The CDR3 DNA is TGTGCCAGCAGCCAATCCTTTGAAAAACTGTTTTTT. This gives the protein CASSQSFEKLFF.

This chain connects TRBV27 to TRBJ2-6; 11 bases are shared with TRBD2. V was clipped by 4 bases and J by 0 bases; unmatched bases: 5. Germline lookup yields CDR1 MNHEY and CDR2 SMNVEV (reference sequence). CDR3 length equals 18 residues. DNA of the CDR3: TGTGCCAGCAGTTCTCATAGCGGGAGGGCCTCTGGGGCCAACGTCCTGACTTTC. The encoded protein is CASSSHSGRASGANVLTF.

This clone was counted a single time. Other DNA sequences of this sample code for an identical CDR3. The CDR3 is CSVAGRGTEAFF. CDR3 DNA sequence: TGCAGCGTTGCTGGCAGGGGTACTGAAGCTTTCTTT. V usage is TRBV29-1 and J usage is TRBJ1-1, with a tentative D call TRBD1 (6 bases). Per the germline V gene, CDR1 is SQVTM and CDR2 is ANQGSEA. V was clipped by 4 bases and J by 5 bases, with 11 bases between them. The CDR3 has 12 residues. The whole variable domain, filled in from reference TRBV29-1 and TRBJ1-1, reads SAVISQKPSRDICQRGTSLTIQCQVDSQVTMMFWYRQQPGQSLTLIATANQGSEATYESGFVIDKFPISRPNLTFSTLTVSNMSPEDSSIYLCSVAGRGTEAFFGQGTRLTVV.

V usage is TRBV6-2 or TRBV6-3 and J usage is TRBJ1-1; 7 bases are a match to TRBD1. V dropped 5 bases and J dropped 0; count of bases not matched to a gene: 9. Germline V gene data show CDR1 as MNHEY and CDR2 as SVGEGT. The CDR3 contains 16 residues. This CDR3 is CASSDGQVFMNTEAFF. The CDR3 coding sequence is TGTGCCAGCAGTGACGGACAGGTTTTCATGAACACTGAAGCTTTCTTT.

This clone was found once. The chain has TRBV27 and TRBJ1-5; maybe TRBD1 (5 bases). Looked up from germline, CDR1 is MNHEY and CDR2 is SMNVEV (reference sequence). The length of the CDR3 is 18 residues. V was shortened by 1 base and J by 1 base, with 17 bases between the two germline ends. In DNA, the CDR3 is TGTGCCAGCAGTTTATGGGCAGACGGTCGGACAAGCAATCAGCCCCAGCATTTT. Its protein product is CASSLWADGRTSNQPQHF.